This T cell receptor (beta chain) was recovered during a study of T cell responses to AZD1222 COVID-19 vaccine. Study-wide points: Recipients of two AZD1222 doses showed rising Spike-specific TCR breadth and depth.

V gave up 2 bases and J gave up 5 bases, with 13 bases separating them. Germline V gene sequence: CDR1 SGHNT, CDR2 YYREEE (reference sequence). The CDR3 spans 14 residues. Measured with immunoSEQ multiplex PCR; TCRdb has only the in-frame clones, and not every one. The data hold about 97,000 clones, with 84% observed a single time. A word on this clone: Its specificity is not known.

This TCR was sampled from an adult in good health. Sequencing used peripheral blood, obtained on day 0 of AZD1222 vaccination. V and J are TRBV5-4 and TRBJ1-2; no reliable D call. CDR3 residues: CASSLPDLEYGYTF. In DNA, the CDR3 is TGTGCCAGCAGCTTACCGGACCTGGAGTATGGCTACACCTTC.